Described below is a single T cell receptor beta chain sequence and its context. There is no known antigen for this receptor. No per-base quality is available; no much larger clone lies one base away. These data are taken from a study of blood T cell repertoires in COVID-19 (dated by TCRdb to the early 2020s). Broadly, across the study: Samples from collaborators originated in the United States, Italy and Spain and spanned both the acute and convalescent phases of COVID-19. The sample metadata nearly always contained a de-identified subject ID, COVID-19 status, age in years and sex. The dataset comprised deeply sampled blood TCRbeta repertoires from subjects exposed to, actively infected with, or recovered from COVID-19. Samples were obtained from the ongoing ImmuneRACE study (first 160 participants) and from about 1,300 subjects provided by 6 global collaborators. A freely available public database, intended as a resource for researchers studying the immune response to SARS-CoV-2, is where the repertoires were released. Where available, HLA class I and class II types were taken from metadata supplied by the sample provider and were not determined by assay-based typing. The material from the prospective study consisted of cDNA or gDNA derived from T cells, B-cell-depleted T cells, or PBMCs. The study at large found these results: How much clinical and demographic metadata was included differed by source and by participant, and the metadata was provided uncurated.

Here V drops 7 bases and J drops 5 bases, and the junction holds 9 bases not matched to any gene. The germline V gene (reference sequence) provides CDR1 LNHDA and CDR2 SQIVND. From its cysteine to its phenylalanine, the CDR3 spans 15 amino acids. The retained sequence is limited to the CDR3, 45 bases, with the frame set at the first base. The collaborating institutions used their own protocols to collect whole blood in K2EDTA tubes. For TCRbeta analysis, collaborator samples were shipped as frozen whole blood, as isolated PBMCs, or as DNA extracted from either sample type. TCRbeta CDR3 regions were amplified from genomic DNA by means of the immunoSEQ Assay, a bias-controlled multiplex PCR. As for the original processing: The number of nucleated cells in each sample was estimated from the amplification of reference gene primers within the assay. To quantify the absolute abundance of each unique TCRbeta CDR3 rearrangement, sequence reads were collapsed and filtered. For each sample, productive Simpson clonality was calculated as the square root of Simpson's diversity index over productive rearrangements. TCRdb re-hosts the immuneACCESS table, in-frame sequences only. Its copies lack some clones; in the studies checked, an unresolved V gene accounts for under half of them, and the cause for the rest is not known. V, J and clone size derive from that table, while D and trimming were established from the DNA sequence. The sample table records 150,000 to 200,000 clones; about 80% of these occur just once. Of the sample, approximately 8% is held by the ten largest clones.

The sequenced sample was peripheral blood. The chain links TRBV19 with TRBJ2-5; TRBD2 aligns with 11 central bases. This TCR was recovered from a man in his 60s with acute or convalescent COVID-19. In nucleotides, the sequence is TGTGCCAGTAAACCGACTAGCGGGGCGATGGAGACCCAGTACTTC. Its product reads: CASKPTSGAMETQYF. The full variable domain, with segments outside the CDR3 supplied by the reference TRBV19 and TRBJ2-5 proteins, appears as DGGITQSPKYLFRKEGQNVTLSCEQNLNHDAMYWYRQDPGQGLRLIYYSQIVNDFQKGDIAEGYSVSREKKESFPLTVTSAQKNPTAFYLCASKPTSGAMETQYFGPGTRLLVL.